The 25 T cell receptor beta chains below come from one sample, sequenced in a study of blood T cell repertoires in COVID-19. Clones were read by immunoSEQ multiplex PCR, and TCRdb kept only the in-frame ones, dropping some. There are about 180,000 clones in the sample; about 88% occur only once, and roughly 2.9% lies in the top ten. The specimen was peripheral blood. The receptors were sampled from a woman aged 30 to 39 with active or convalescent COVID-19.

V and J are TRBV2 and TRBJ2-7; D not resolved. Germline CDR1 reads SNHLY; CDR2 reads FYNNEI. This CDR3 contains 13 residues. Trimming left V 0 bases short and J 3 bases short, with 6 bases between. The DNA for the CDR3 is TGTGCCAGCAGTGAAGCAGGAGTCTACGAGCAGTACTTC. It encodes CASSEAGVYEQYF.

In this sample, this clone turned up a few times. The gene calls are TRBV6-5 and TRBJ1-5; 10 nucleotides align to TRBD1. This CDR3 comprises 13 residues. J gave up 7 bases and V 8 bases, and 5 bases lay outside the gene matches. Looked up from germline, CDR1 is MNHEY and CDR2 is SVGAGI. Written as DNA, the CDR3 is TGTGCCAGCCACCGGACAGGGGGACAGCCCCAGCATTTT. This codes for CASHRTGGQPQHF.

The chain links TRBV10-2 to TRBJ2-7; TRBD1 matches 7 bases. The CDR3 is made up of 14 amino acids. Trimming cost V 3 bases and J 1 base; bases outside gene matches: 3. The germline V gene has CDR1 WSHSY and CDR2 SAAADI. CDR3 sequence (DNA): TGCGCCAGCAGTGAAGGGACAGCTTCCTACGAGCAGTACTTC. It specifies CASSEGTASYEQYF.

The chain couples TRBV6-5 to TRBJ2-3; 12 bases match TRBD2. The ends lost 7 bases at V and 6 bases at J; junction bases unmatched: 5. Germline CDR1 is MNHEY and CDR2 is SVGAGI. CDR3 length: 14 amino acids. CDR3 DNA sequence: TGTGCCAGCAACCTAGCGGGGGGGCGGGATACGCAGTATTTT. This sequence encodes CASNLAGGRDTQYF.

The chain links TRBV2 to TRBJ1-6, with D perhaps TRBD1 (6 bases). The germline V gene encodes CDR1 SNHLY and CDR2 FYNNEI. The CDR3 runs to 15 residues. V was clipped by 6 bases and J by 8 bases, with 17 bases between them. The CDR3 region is CASRAGARMYSPLHF. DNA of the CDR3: TGTGCCAGCAGGGCGGGGGCGCGAATGTATTCACCCCTCCACTTT.

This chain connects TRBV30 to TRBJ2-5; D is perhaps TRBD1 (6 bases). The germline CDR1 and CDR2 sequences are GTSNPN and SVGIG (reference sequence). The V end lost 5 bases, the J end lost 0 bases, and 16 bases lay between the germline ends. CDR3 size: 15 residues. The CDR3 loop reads CAWDIQGGDQETQYF. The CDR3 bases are TGTGCCTGGGATATCCAAGGGGGAGACCAAGAGACCCAGTACTTC.

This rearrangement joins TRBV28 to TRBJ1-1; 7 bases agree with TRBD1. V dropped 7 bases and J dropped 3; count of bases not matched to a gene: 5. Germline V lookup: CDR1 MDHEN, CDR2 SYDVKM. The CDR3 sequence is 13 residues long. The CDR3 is CASTGTADTEAFF. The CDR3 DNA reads TGTGCCAGCACCGGGACAGCAGACACTGAAGCTTTCTTT.

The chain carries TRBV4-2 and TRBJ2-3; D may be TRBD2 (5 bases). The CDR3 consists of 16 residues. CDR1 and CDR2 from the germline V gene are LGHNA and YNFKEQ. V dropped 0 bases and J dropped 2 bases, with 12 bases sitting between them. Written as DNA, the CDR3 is TGTGCCAGCAGCCAAGATCGGCTAGCCCCCACAGATACGCAGTATTTT. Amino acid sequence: CASSQDRLAPTDTQYF.

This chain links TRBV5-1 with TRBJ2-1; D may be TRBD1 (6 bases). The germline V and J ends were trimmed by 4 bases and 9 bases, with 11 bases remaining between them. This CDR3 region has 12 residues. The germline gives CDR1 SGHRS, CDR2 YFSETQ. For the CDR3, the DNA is TGCGCCAGCAGCATACAGGGTGGTGAGCAGTTCTTC. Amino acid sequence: CASSIQGGEQFF.

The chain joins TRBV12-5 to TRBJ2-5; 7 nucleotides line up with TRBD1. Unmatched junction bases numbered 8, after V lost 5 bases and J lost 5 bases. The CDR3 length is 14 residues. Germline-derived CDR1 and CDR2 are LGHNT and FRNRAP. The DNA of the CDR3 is TGTGCTAGTGGTCATACAGGGGCCCCGGAGACCCAGTACTTC. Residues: CASGHTGAPETQYF.

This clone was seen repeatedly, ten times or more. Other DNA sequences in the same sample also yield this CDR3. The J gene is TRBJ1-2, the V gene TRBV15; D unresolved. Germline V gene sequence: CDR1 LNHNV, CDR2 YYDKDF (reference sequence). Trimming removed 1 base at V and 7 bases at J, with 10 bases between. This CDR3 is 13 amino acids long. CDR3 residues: CATSRAGKGGYTF. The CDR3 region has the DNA TGTGCCACCAGCAGAGCCGGGAAGGGTGGCTACACCTTC.

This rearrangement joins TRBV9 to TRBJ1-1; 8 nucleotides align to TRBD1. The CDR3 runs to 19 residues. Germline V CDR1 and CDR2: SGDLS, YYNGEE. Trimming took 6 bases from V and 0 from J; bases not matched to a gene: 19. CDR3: CASNGGPGQGLLMNTEAFF. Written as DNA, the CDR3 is TGTGCCAGCAATGGGGGCCCCGGACAGGGCTTACTCATGAACACTGAAGCTTTCTTT.

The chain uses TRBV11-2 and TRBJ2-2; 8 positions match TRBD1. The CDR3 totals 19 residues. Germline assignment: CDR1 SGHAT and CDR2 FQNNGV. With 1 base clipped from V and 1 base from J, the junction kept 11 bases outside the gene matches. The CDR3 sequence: CASSLGQGMGEWNTGELFF. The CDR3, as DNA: TGTGCCAGCAGCTTAGGACAGGGGATGGGGGAATGGAACACCGGGGAGCTGTTTTTT.

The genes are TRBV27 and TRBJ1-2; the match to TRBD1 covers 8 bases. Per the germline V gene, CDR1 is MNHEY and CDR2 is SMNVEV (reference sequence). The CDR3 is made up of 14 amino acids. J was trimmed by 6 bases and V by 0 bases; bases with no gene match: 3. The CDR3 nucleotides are TGTGCCAGCAGTTTATCTAAACAGGGGGATGGCTACACCTTC. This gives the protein CASSLSKQGDGYTF.

The DNA of the CDR3 is TGTGCCAGCAGCTCTGAGCATGGCTCCTACGAGCAGTACTTC. It is translated as CASSSEHGSYEQYF. V gene TRBV11-3 combines with J gene TRBJ2-7; D is undetermined. The CDR3 is 14 residues long. Trimming cost V 4 bases and J 0 bases, with 10 bases left between them. Germline CDR1 SGHNT, CDR2 YENEEA.

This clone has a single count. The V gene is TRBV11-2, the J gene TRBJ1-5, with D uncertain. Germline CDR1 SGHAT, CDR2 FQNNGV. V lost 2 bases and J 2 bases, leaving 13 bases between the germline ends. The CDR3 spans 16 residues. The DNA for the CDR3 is TGTGCCAGCAGCTTATATTCCGGAGGAGGCAATCAGCCCCAGCATTTT. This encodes CASSLYSGGGNQPQHF.

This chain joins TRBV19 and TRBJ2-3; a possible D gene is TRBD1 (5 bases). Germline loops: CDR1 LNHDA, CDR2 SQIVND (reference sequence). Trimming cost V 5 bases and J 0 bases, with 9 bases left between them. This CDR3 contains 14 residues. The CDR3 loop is CASSVRVSTDTQYF. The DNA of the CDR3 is TGTGCCAGTAGTGTCAGGGTGAGCACAGATACGCAGTATTTT.

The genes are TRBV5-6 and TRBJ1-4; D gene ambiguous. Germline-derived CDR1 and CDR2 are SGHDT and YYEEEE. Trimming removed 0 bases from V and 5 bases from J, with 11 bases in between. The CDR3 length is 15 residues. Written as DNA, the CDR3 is TGTGCCAGCAGCTTGGTGGGCAGTCAAAATGAAAAACTGTTTTTT. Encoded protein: CASSLVGSQNEKLFF.

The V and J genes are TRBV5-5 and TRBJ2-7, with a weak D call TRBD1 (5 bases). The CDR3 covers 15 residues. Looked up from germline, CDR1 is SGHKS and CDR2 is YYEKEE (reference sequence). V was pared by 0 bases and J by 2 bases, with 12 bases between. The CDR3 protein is CASSLAVVGAYEQYF. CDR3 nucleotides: TGTGCCAGCAGCTTGGCCGTTGTAGGGGCCTACGAGCAGTACTTC. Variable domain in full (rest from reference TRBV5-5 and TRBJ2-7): DAGVTQSPTHLIKTRGQQVTLRCSPISGHKSVSWYQQVLGQGPQFIFQYYEKEERGRGNFPDRFSARQFPNYSSELNVNALLLGDSALYLCASSLAVVGAYEQYFGPGTRLTVT.

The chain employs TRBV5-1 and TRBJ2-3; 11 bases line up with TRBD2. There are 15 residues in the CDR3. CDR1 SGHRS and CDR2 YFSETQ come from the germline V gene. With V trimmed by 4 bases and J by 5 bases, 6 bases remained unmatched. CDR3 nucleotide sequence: TGCGCCAGCAGCAATAGCGGGGGGGCGGTAGATACGCAGTATTTT. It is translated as CASSNSGGAVDTQYF.

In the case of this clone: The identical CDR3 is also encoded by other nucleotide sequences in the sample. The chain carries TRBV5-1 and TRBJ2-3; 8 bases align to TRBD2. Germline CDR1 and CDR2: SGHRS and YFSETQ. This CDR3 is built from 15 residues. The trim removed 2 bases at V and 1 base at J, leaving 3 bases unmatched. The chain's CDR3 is CASSLSRGGTDTQYF. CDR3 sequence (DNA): TGCGCCAGCAGCTTATCGCGGGGGGGCACAGATACGCAGTATTTT.

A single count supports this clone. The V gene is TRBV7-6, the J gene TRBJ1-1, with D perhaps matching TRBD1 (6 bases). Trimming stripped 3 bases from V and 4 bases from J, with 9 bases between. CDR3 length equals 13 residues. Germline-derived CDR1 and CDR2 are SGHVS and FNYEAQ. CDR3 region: CASSLSRGTEAFF. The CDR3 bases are TGTGCCAGCAGCTTGAGCAGGGGCACTGAAGCTTTCTTT. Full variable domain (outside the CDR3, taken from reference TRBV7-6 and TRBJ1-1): GAGVSQSPRYKVTKRGQDVALRCDPISGHVSLYWYRQALGQGPEFLTYFNYEAQQDKSGLPNDRFSAERPEGSISTLTIQRTEQRDSAMYRCASSLSRGTEAFFGQGTRLTVV.

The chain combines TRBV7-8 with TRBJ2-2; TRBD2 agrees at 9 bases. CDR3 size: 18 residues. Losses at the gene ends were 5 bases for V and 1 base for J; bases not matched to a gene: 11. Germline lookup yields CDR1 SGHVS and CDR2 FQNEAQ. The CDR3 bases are TGTGCCAGCAGCCCCCAGGCGGGGGGGCCGGGGAACACCGGGGAGCTGTTTTTT. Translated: CASSPQAGGPGNTGELFF.

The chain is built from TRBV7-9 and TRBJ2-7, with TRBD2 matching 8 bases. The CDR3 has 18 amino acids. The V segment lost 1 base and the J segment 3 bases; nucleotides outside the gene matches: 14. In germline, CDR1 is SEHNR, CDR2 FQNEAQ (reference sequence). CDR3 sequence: CASSLVQSKPGGVYEQYF. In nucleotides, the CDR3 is TGTGCCAGCAGCTTAGTTCAAAGTAAACCGGGAGGGGTCTACGAGCAGTACTTC.

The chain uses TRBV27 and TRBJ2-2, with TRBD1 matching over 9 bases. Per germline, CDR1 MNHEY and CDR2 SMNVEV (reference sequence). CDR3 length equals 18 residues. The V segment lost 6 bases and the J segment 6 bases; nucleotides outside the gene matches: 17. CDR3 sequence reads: CASRPNSGTGSTPGELFF. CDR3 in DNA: TGTGCCAGCAGGCCCAACTCCGGGACAGGGTCGACGCCCGGGGAGCTGTTTTTT.